The 30 T cell receptor beta chains below were found in one sample sequenced in a study of blood T cells in healthy people across ages. A J-beta primer mix and a sample-barcoded 5' primer were used in a second PCR of about 7 to 12 cycles. TCRdb independently ran MiXCR on the 5' RACE reads; one entry per CDR3 protein. Among hundreds of thousands of distinct CDR3 sequences, 55% to 70% were seen once, and the ten largest hold approximately 23%. The sample comprised blood. The receptor source for this set is a man aged 25-45 years in good health.

The chain links TRBV12-3 or TRBV12-4 to TRBJ1-4; 10 positions match TRBD1. Trimming took 6 bases from V and 7 from J; bases not matched to a gene: 11. The CDR3 is 16 residues long. Here the CDR3 reads CASRLSRQGAVEKLFF. CDR3 DNA sequence: TGTGCCAGCAGACTATCTAGACAGGGGGCGGTTGAAAAACTGTTTTTT.

This chain links TRBV7-2 with TRBJ1-4; possibly TRBD1 for D (6 bases). V was pared by 8 bases and J by 8 bases, with 15 bases between. Germline CDR1 is SGHTA and CDR2 is FQGNSA. The CDR3 is 13 residues long. CDR3 bases: TGTGCCAGCCGGGTGGACAGTGGCGAAAAACTGTTTTTT. Its protein is CASRVDSGEKLFF. Full variable domain (rest looked up from reference TRBV7-2 and TRBJ1-4): GAGVSQSPSNKVTEKGKDVELRCDPISGHTALYWYRQSLGQGLEFLIYFQGNSAPDKSGLPSDRFSAERTGGSVSTLTIQRTQQEDSAVYLCASRVDSGEKLFFGSGTQLSVL.

This chain connects TRBV7-2 to TRBJ2-5, with a possible D match to TRBD2 (6 bases). The V end was cut by 3 bases, the J end by 5 bases, with 22 bases between. This CDR3 is built from 17 residues. Germline CDR1 SGHTA, CDR2 FQGNSA. CDR3 nucleotide sequence: TGTGCCAGCAGCTTGCTCTCCGGGGGTCAGATGCTGGAGACCCAGTACTTC. It is translated as CASSLLSGGQMLETQYF.

The chain's CDR3 is CASSKVGGCVYEQYF. CDR3 nucleotides: TGTGCCAGCAGCAAAGTTGGCGGCTGTGTCTACGAGCAGTACTTC. The gene calls are TRBV21-1 and TRBJ2-7. TRBV21-1 is shown as a pseudogene. This CDR3 spans 15 amino acids.

For this clonotype: One junction end does not reproduce the germline sequence, and a read error may be involved. V is TRBV28 and J is TRBJ2-1, with D maybe TRBD2 (6 bases). The CDR3 contains 14 residues. CDR1 MDHEN and CDR2 SYDVKM come from the germline V gene. Written as DNA, the CDR3 is TGTGCCAGCAGCCCTAGCGTTGGCTACAATGGGCAGTTCTTC. It encodes CASSPSVGYNGQFF.

This clonotype turned up a few times. The rearrangement uses TRBV27 and TRBJ2-1; D is unclear. In germline, CDR1 is MNHEY, CDR2 SMNVEV (reference sequence). Trimming shortened V by 2 bases and J by 1 base, and 9 bases separated the two germline ends. CDR3 size: 15 residues. The CDR3 region has the DNA TGTGCCAGCAGTTTAATGGGGTGGTCCTACAATGAGCAGTTCTTC. This gives the protein CASSLMGWSYNEQFF.

The rearrangement uses TRBV20-1 and TRBJ2-1; TRBD2 matches 8 bases. The CDR3 extends over 15 amino acids. V lost 0 bases, J lost 10 bases, and 11 bases stayed unmatched. Germline V CDR1 and CDR2: DFQATT, SNEGSKA (reference sequence). The CDR3 nucleotides read TGCAGTGCTAGAGATCGGGGGGGCGGTCATCAGGAGCAGTTCTTC. Its protein product is CSARDRGGGHQEQFF.

This clonotype was detected only a few times. The chain is built from TRBV6-2 or TRBV6-3 and TRBJ2-1; 7 bases align to TRBD2. There are 13 residues in the CDR3. Trimming removed 8 bases from V and 1 base from J; junction bases left unmatched: 2. CDR1 and CDR2 from the germline V gene are MNHEY and SVGEGT. CDR3 DNA: TGTGCCAGCCGGCGGGGGTCCTACAATGAGCAGTTCTTC. Translated, it gives CASRRGSYNEQFF.

The CDR3 is CASKAILGPNNEQFF. The CDR3 nucleotides read TGTGCCAGCAAAGCTATTTTGGGGCCAAACAATGAGCAGTTCTTC. The gene calls are TRBV21-1 and TRBJ2-1; TRBD1 is the table's D call and was not checked against the DNA. TRBV21-1 is reported as a pseudogene. This CDR3 is built from 15 residues.

In this sample, this clonotype turned up once. The J gene is TRBJ1-2, the V gene TRBV29-1; D ambiguous. The CDR3 is made up of 12 amino acids. Germline V gene sequence: CDR1 SQVTM, CDR2 ANQGSEA. With 4 bases removed from V and 4 bases from J, the gap between germline ends came to 10 bases. CDR3 residues: CSVGGEFYGYTF. As DNA, the CDR3 is TGCAGCGTTGGGGGAGAATTCTATGGCTACACCTTC.

The chain employs TRBV24-1 and TRBJ2-3, with D perhaps matching TRBD2 (6 bases). Germline V gives CDR1 KGHDR, CDR2 SFDVKD. V was trimmed by 4 bases and J by 3 bases, leaving 10 bases between them. The CDR3 length is 14 residues. CDR3 sequence: CATSEVEGTDTQYF. The CDR3 region has the DNA TGTGCCACCAGTGAGGTGGAGGGGACAGATACGCAGTATTTT.

Remarks on this clonotype: Possible read error: a much larger clone is one base away. V and J are TRBV11-2 and TRBJ2-1, with a tentative D call TRBD1 (6 bases). CDR1 is SGHAT and CDR2 is FQNNGV in the germline V gene. Trimming took off 5 bases at V and 7 bases at J, with 15 bases between the two ends. The CDR3 is 14 residues long. The CDR3 spells CASSVVGQGNEQFF. For the CDR3, the DNA is TGTGCCAGCAGCGTAGTCGGGCAGGGGAATGAGCAGTTCTTC.

The rearrangement links TRBV7-2 to TRBJ1-2; 8 positions agree with TRBD1. Germline values: CDR1 SGHTA, CDR2 FQGNSA. The CDR3 is 17 residues long. Unmatched junction bases numbered 19, after V lost 5 bases and J lost 8 bases. This CDR3 is CASSLIGVQTGAGGYTF. The CDR3 nucleotides are TGTGCCAGCAGCCTAATAGGGGTTCAGACAGGGGCGGGGGGCTACACCTTC.

This CDR3 reads CASSQEPGQTNNEQFF. DNA for the CDR3: TGTGCCAGCAGCCAAGAACCTGGACAGACCAACAATGAGCAGTTCTTC. The gene calls are TRBV3-1 and TRBJ2-1; the D gene is possibly TRBD1 (6 bases). Trimming removed 0 bases from V and 5 bases from J, with 14 bases in between. The CDR3 sequence is 16 residues long. Germline assignment: CDR1 LGHDT and CDR2 YNNKEL (reference sequence).

The chain has TRBV7-2 and TRBJ2-2; D possibly corresponds to TRBD2 (6 bases). The germline V and J ends were trimmed by 7 bases and 7 bases, with 22 bases remaining between them. The CDR3 totals 16 residues. Germline values: CDR1 SGHTA, CDR2 FQGNSA. DNA for the CDR3: TGTGCCAGCAACACCCCCTACGGAGGGCGCGGCGGGGAGCTGTTTTTT. As protein: CASNTPYGGRGGELFF.

V usage is TRBV15 and J usage is TRBJ2-1; 10 bases are a match to TRBD2. CDR3 length: 16 residues. Losses at the gene ends were 0 bases for V and 7 bases for J; bases not matched to a gene: 6. CDR1 LNHNV and CDR2 YYDKDF come from the germline V gene (reference sequence). CDR3 DNA sequence: TGTGCCACCAGCAGAGACGCTAGCGGGAGTGGGAATGAGCAGTTCTTC. Residues: CATSRDASGSGNEQFF.

In its sample, this clonotype was seen a few times. The rearrangement links TRBV4-1 to TRBJ2-1; 7 bases align to TRBD1. The CDR3 sequence is 16 residues long. The ends lost 0 bases at V and 4 bases at J; junction bases unmatched: 6. Germline V lookup: CDR1 MGHRA, CDR2 YSYEKL. CDR3 loop: CASSQDRGPTYNEQFF. CDR3 DNA: TGCGCCAGCAGCCAAGATAGGGGGCCCACTTACAATGAGCAGTTCTTC.

This clonotype turned up a few times. The chain recombines TRBV29-1 with TRBJ2-5; the D is unclear. Germline CDR1 is SQVTM and CDR2 is ANQGSEA. The CDR3 consists of 11 residues. V was trimmed by 5 bases and J by 4 bases, leaving 8 bases between them. CDR3: CSVSLGETQYF. CDR3 nucleotides: TGCAGCGTTAGTCTCGGAGAGACCCAGTACTTC. The full variable domain, rest sourced from reference TRBV29-1 and TRBJ2-5, is SAVISQKPSRDICQRGTSLTIQCQVDSQVTMMFWYRQQPGQSLTLIATANQGSEATYESGFVIDKFPISRPNLTFSTLTVSNMSPEDSSIYLCSVSLGETQYFGPGTRLLVL.

The V gene is TRBV29-1, the J gene TRBJ2-1; D remains unclear. Germline lookup yields CDR1 SQVTM and CDR2 ANQGSEA. CDR3 length: 15 residues. The ends were cut back, 4 bases at V and 1 base at J, with 14 bases in the middle. The CDR3 is CSVAGGSGSYNEQFF. The DNA for the CDR3 is TGCAGCGTTGCTGGCGGCTCTGGGTCCTACAATGAGCAGTTCTTC.

This clonotype was counted at least ten times. The chain combines TRBV7-3 with TRBJ2-1; D gene ambiguous. Trimming pared 5 bases from V and 0 bases from J, leaving 11 bases between. Germline-derived CDR1 and CDR2 are SGHTA and FQGTGA. The length of the CDR3 is 15 residues. The CDR3 nucleotides are TGTGCCAGCAGCCTCATGCCAAGCTCCTACAATGAGCAGTTCTTC. Translating gives CASSLMPSSYNEQFF. Full variable domain (rest looked up from reference TRBV7-3 and TRBJ2-1): GAGVSQTPSNKVTEKGKYVELRCDPISGHTALYWYRQSLGQGPEFLIYFQGTGAADDSGLPNDRFFAVRPEGSVSTLKIQRTERGDSAVYLCASSLMPSSYNEQFFGPGTRLTVL.

This clonotype was seen more than once but under ten times. The gene calls are TRBV7-2 and TRBJ1-2; D gene ambiguous. Germline CDR1 reads SGHTA; CDR2 reads FQGNSA. V shed 5 bases and J shed 8 bases, with 15 bases lying between them. The CDR3 totals 13 residues. The DNA for the CDR3 is TGTGCCAGCAGCCCCGGACCGGGCCGGGGCTACACCTTC. Translating it yields CASSPGPGRGYTF.

J is TRBJ2-7 and V is TRBV28; 14 bases align to TRBD2. This CDR3 contains 16 residues. The germline gives CDR1 MDHEN, CDR2 SYDVKM. Losses at the gene ends were 5 bases for V and 0 bases for J; bases not matched to a gene: 3. CDR3 DNA sequence: TGTGCCAGCAGTCAGACTAGCGGGAGGGGCTCCTACGAGCAGTACTTC. It codes for CASSQTSGRGSYEQYF.

This clonotype has a handful of counts. The chain couples TRBV13 to TRBJ1-1, with 8 bases identical to TRBD1. The CDR3 runs 15 residues. Germline loops: CDR1 PRHDT, CDR2 FYEKMQ (reference sequence). Trimming removed 5 bases from V and 3 bases from J; junction bases left unmatched: 8. The CDR3 region is CASSGGTGFYTEAFF. The CDR3 nucleotides read TGTGCCAGCAGCGGGGGGACAGGCTTTTACACTGAAGCTTTCTTT.

The V and J genes are TRBV10-3 and TRBJ2-5, with TRBD2 matching 9 bases. The CDR3 has 14 amino acids. J lost 11 bases, V lost 6 bases, and 13 bases had no gene match. The germline V gene has CDR1 ENHRY and CDR2 SYGVKD. In DNA form, the CDR3 reads TGTGCCATCAGCGACCTAGCGGGAAACAATGAGCAGTACTTC. Protein sequence: CAISDLAGNNEQYF.

The J gene is TRBJ2-3, the V gene TRBV7-9; TRBD2 might be the D (6 bases). Per germline, CDR1 SEHNR and CDR2 FQNEAQ (reference sequence). Trimming removed 7 bases at V and 2 bases at J, with 10 bases between. The CDR3 sequence is 13 residues long. The CDR3 sequence is CASKRADTDTQYF. CDR3 bases: TGTGCCAGCAAGCGGGCGGACACAGATACGCAGTATTTT.

The table lists this clonotype with a few counts. The chain is built from TRBV29-1 and TRBJ2-7, with D hard to call. The J call may be wrong; the DNA end is better matched by TRBJ2-5. Germline V gives CDR1 SQVTM, CDR2 ANQGSEA. There are 13 residues in the CDR3. The CDR3 DNA sequence: TGCAGCGTTGTCGCGGCAGGCGGAGTGACCCAGTACTTC. Translating it yields CSVVAAGGVTQYF.

The chain uses TRBV2 and TRBJ2-5; D is possibly TRBD1 (6 bases). V lost 2 bases, J lost 11 bases, and 21 bases lay in between. The CDR3 consists of 15 residues. Germline V gives CDR1 SNHLY, CDR2 FYNNEI. The CDR3 region is CASSERQGPYNEQYF. The CDR3 DNA reads as TGTGCCAGCAGTGAACGGCAGGGGCCCTACAATGAGCAGTACTTC.

The gene calls are TRBV5-1 and TRBJ1-2; no reliable D call. The germline V gene encodes CDR1 SGHRS and CDR2 YFSETQ. V was cut by 6 bases and J by 1 base, with 10 bases left in between. The CDR3 length is 13 residues. The CDR3 reads CASTEDNNYGYTF. In DNA, the CDR3 is TGCGCCAGCACTGAAGATAATAACTATGGCTACACCTTC. Together with reference TRBV5-1 and TRBJ1-2, the CDR3 gives the full variable domain: KAGVTQTPRYLIKTRGQQVTLSCSPISGHRSVSWYQQTPGQGLQFLFEYFSETQRNKGNFPGRFSGRQFSNSRSEMNVSTLELGDSALYLCASTEDNNYGYTFGSGTRLTVV.

The rearrangement links TRBV28 to TRBJ1-5, with D tentatively TRBD1 (6 bases). CDR3 length equals 12 residues. V was trimmed by 8 bases and J by 4 bases, leaving 9 bases between them. The germline V gene encodes CDR1 MDHEN and CDR2 SYDVKM. DNA for the CDR3: TGTGCCAGCGAGGGGGTGAATCAGCCCCAGCATTTT. This codes for CASEGVNQPQHF.

This clonotype was seen once. The chain combines TRBV20-1 with TRBJ2-5, with TRBD2 matching over 10 bases. Germline lookup yields CDR1 DFQATT and CDR2 SNEGSKA (reference sequence). The CDR3 loop spans 14 amino acids. The V gene end was trimmed by 5 bases and the J gene end by 5 bases; junction bases not matched to a gene: 8. CDR3 sequence (DNA): TGCAGTGCTGTGAGAAGCGGGAGGGGGGAGACCCAGTACTTC. Its translation: CSAVRSGRGETQYF.